The present T cell receptor (beta chain) was sequenced within a study of T cells expressing NK-cell markers. Study-wide context: Among the eight sequenced donors, seven tested HCMV-seropositive and one tested seronegative.

It was by 5'RACE template switching with UMIs that TCR beta cDNA was made. TCRdb reprocessed the 5' RACE reads and stores each CDR3 protein as one record, lacking DNA. This sample's table has around 380,000 distinct CDR3 sequences. In germline, CDR1 is MGHRA, CDR2 YSYEKL. The CDR3 consists of 17 residues. The receptor was isolated from a woman in her forties or fifties in good health. The chain has TRBV4-1 and TRBJ2-5; TCRdb returns TRBD2, unconfirmable since there is no DNA. Sequencing was carried out using blood T cells: a sorted CD56 or NKG2C T cell subset, CD4+ or CD8+ T cells, or bulk PBMC T cells (not recorded which). The CDR3 sequence: CASSHLAGGPESETQYF.